This paragraph covers one T cell receptor beta chain sequence. The table came from immunoSEQ multiplex PCR; TCRdb's copy has only in-frame clones and leaves some out. The sample includes roughly 150,000 clones, more than 90% of them seen just once. These data belong to a study of T cell responses to AZD1222 COVID-19 vaccine. V lost 5 bases to trimming and J lost 1 base; unmatched junction nucleotides: 11. CDR1 and CDR2 from the germline V gene are MNHEY and SMNVEV (reference sequence). CDR3 length equals 17 residues. The chain employs TRBV27 and TRBJ1-2; 9 bases are shared with TRBD1. Source: peripheral blood, taken on day 0 of AZD1222 vaccination. The clonotype originates from an adult in good health. The CDR3, as DNA: TGTGCCAGCAGTACCACCGGGACAGGGTATAATAACTATGGCTACACCTTC. Amino acids: CASSTTGTGYNNYGYTF.